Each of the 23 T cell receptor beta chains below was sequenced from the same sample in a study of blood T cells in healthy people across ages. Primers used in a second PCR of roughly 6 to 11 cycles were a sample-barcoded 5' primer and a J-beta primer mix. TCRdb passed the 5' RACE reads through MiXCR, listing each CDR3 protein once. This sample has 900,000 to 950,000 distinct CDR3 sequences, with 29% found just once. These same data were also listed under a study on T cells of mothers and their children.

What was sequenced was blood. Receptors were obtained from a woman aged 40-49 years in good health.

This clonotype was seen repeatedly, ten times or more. CDR3 bases: TGTGCCAGCAGTCGCCGTGGGGCCTACGAGCAGTACTTC. The encoded protein is CASSRRGAYEQYF. The J gene is TRBJ2-7, the V gene TRBV27; D is uncertain. V lost 5 bases and J 2 bases, leaving 10 bases between the germline ends. The germline gives CDR1 MNHEY, CDR2 SMNVEV (reference sequence). This CDR3 has 13 amino acids.

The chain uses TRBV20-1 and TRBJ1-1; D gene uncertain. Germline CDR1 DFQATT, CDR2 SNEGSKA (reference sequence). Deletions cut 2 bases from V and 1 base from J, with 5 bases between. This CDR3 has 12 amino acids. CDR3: CSARLKNTEAFF. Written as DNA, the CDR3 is TGCAGTGCTAGACTCAAGAACACTGAAGCTTTCTTT.

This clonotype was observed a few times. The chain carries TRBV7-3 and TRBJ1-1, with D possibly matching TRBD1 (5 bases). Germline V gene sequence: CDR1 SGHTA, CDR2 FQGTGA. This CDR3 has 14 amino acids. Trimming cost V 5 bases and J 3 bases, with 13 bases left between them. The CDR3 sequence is CASSEYRGDTEAFF. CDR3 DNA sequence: TGTGCCAGCAGCGAGTACAGAGGGGACACTGAAGCTTTCTTT.

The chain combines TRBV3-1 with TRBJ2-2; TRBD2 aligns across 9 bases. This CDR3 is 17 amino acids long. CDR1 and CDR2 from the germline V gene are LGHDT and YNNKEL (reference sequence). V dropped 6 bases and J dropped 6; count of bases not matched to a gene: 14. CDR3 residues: CASSLGNLAGCAGELFF. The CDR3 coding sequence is TGTGCCAGCAGTCTGGGCAATCTAGCGGGGTGTGCCGGGGAGCTGTTTTTT.

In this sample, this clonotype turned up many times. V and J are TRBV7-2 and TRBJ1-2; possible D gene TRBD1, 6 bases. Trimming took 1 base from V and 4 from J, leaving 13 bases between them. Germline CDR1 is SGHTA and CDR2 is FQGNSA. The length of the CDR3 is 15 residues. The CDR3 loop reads CASSLGGGASYGYTF. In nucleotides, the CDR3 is TGTGCCAGCAGCTTAGGGGGGGGCGCCAGCTATGGCTACACCTTC. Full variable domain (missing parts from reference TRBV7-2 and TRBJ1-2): GAGVSQSPSNKVTEKGKDVELRCDPISGHTALYWYRQSLGQGLEFLIYFQGNSAPDKSGLPSDRFSAERTGGSVSTLTIQRTQQEDSAVYLCASSLGGGASYGYTFGSGTRLTVV.

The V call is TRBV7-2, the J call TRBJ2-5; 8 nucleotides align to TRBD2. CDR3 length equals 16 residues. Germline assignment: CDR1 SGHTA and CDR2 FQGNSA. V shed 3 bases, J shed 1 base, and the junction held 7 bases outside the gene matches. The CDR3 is CASSFPRSGGQETQYF. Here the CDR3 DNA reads TGTGCCAGCAGCTTCCCCCGGAGCGGGGGCCAAGAGACCCAGTACTTC. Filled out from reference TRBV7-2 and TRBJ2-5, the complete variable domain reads GAGVSQSPSNKVTEKGKDVELRCDPISGHTALYWYRQSLGQGLEFLIYFQGNSAPDKSGLPSDRFSAERTGGSVSTLTIQRTQQEDSAVYLCASSFPRSGGQETQYFGPGTRLLVL.

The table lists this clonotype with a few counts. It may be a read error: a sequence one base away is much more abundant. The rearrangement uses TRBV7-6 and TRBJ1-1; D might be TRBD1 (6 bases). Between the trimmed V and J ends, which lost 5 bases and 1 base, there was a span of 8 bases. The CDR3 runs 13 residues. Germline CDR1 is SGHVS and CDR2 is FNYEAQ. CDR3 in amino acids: CASSQGPNTEAFF. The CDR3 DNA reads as TGTGCCAGCAGCCAGGGGCCGAACACTGAAGCTTTCTTT.

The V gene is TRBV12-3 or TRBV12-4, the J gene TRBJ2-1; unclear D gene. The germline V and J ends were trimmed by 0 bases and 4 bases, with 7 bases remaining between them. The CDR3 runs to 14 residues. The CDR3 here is CASSLAGKYNEQFF. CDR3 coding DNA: TGTGCCAGCAGTTTAGCGGGGAAGTACAATGAGCAGTTCTTC.

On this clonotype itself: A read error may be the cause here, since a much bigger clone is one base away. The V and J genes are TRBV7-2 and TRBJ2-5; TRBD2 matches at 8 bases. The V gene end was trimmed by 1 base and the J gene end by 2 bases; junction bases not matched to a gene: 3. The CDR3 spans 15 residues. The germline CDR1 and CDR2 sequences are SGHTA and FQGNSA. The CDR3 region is CASSLGLARQETQYF. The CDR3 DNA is TGTGCCAGCAGCTTAGGACTAGCGCGGCAAGAGACCCAGTACTTC.

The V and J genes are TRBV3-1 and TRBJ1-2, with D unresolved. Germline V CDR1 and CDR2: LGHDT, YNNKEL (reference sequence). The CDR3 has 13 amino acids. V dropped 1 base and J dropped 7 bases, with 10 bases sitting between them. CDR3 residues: CASSQVRGSGYTF. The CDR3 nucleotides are TGTGCCAGCAGCCAAGTTCGGGGTTCTGGCTACACCTTC.

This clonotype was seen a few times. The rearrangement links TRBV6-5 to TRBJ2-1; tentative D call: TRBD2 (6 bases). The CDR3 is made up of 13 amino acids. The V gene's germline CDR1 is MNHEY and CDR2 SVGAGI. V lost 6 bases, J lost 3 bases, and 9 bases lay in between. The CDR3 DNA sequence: TGTGCCAGCAGGCGGGACGGCTACAATGAGCAGTTCTTC. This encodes CASRRDGYNEQFF.

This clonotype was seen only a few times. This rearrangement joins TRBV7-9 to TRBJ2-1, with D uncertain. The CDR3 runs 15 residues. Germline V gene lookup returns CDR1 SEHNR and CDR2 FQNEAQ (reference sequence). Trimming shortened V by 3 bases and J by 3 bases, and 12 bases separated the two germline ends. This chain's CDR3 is CASSFDMASYNEQFF. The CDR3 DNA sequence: TGTGCCAGCAGCTTTGACATGGCCAGCTACAATGAGCAGTTCTTC.

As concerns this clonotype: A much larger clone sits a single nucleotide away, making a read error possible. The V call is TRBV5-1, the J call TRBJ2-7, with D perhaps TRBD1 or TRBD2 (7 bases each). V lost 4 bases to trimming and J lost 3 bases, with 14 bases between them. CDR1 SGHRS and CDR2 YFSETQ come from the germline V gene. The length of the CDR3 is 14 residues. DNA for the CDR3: TGCGCCAGCAGCCCAGGGGGGGATTGCTACGAGCAGTACTTC. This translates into CASSPGGDCYEQYF.

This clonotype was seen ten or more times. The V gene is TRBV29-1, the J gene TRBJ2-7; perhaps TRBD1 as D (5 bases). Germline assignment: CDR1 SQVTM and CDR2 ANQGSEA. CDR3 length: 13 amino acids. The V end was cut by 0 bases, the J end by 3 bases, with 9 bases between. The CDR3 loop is CSVEEETDYEQYF. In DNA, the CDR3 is TGCAGCGTTGAAGAGGAGACAGACTACGAGCAGTACTTC.

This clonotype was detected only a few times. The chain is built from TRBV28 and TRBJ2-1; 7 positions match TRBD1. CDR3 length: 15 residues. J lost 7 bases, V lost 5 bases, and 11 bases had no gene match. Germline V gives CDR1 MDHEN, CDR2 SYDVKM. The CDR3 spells CASSLRQGLGNEQFF. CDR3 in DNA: TGTGCCAGCAGTCTGAGACAGGGCCTTGGAAATGAGCAGTTCTTC.

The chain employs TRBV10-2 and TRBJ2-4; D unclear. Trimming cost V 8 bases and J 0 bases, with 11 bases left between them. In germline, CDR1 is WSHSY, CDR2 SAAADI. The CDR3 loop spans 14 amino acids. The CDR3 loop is CASQEELAKNIQYF. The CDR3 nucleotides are TGCGCCAGCCAAGAAGAGCTAGCCAAAAACATTCAGTACTTC.

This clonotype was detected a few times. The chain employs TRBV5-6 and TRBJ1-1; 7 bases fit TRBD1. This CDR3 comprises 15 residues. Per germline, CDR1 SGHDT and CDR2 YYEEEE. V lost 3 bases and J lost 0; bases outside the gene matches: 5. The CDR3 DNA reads TGTGCCAGCAGCTCCCGGACAGGAATGAACACTGAAGCTTTCTTT. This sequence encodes CASSSRTGMNTEAFF.

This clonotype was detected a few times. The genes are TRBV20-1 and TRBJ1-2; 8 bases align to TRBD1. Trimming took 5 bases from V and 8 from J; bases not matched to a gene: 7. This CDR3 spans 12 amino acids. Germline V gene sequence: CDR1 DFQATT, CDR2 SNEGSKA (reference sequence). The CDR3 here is CSAAQGAEGYTF. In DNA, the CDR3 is TGCAGTGCTGCCCAGGGGGCGGAAGGCTACACCTTC.

The chain's CDR3 is CASSVAPTNEKLFF. CDR3 nucleotides: TGTGCCAGCAGCGTAGCACCAACTAATGAAAAACTGTTTTTT. This chain joins TRBV9 and TRBJ1-4; D ambiguous. The ends were cut back, 0 bases at V and 0 bases at J, with 3 bases in the middle. The length of the CDR3 is 14 residues. Germline lookup yields CDR1 SGDLS and CDR2 YYNGEE.

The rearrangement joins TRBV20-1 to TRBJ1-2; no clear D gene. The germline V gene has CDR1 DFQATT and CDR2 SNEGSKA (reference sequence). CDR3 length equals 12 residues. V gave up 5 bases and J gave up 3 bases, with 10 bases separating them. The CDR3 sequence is CSAPRRDYGYTF. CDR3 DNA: TGCAGTGCTCCTCGACGGGACTATGGCTACACCTTC.

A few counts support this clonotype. The CDR3: CATSRDTTNTEAFF. CDR3 nucleotides: TGTGCCACCAGCAGAGATACCACAAACACTGAAGCTTTCTTT. The gene calls are TRBV15 and TRBJ1-1; D unclear. The CDR3 spans 14 residues. CDR1 is LNHNV and CDR2 is YYDKDF in the germline V gene (reference sequence). Trimming took off 0 bases at V and 2 bases at J, with 7 bases between the two ends.

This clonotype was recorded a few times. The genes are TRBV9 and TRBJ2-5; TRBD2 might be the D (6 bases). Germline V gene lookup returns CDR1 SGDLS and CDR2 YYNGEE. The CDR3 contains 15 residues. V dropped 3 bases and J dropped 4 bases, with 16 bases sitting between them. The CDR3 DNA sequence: TGTGCCAGCAGCGCCCATTTCAGGGAGGCAGAGACCCAGTACTTC. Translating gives CASSAHFREAETQYF.

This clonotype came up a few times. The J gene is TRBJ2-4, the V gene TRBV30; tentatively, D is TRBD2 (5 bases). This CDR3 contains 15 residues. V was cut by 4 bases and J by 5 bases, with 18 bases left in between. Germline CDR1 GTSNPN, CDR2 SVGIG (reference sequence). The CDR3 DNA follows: TGTGCCTGGAACTCCGGGGTCGGATCCGAAAACATTCAGTACTTC. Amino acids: CAWNSGVGSENIQYF.